The rows below give T cell receptor beta chains drawn from one sample of a study of human T cells and chemical hapten exposure. TCRdb analysed the RACE reads with MiXCR anew, one entry per CDR3 protein. Of some 300,000 distinct CDR3 sequences listed, 4.5% to 5.5% are singletons. Sequenced here: whole blood, sampled in connection with sensitization to the hapten diphenylcyclopropenone (DPC). The receptors here all came from a woman aged 18-29 years with alopecia areata. Some clones in this sample may be carry-over from other donors' samples. Both conserved end residues are part of each CDR3. D genes are given only for firm matches. Clone size is given for some rows only: seen once, a few or many times, or a class if the clone is expanded.

size: few
D: TRBD2
J: TRBJ2-3
V: TRBV5-1
DNA: TGCGCCAGCAGCTTGACAACTAGCGGGGTCTCAGATACGCAGTATTTT
CDR3: CASSLTTSGVSDTQYF

size: many
D: .
J: TRBJ1-5
V: TRBV7-8
DNA: TGTGCCAGCAGCTTAGAATTTGTGGGCCACCACAATCAGCCCCAGCATTTT
CDR3: CASSLEFVGHHNQPQHF

size: few
D: .
J: TRBJ2-3
V: TRBV5-1
DNA: TGCGCCAGCAGCTATAACGGGGCAGATACGCAGTATTTT
CDR3: CASSYNGADTQYF

size: many
D: TRBD1
J: TRBJ2-3
V: TRBV12-3/TRBV12-4
DNA: TGTGCCAGCAGTTTTAACGGACAGGCGAGCACAGATACGCAGTATTTT
CDR3: CASSFNGQASTDTQYF

size: few
D: TRBD2
J: TRBJ2-5
V: TRBV6-6
DNA: TGTGCCAGCAGACCCTCACTAGCGGGGAAAGAGACCCAGTACTTC
CDR3: CASRPSLAGKETQYF

size: few
D: TRBD1
J: TRBJ2-2
V: TRBV6-2/TRBV6-3
DNA: TGTGCCAGCAGGGGGACAGGGTCCTTCCTAAACACCGGGGAGCTGTTTTTT
CDR3: CASRGTGSFLNTGELFF

size: few
D: .
J: TRBJ1-2
V: TRBV2
DNA: TGTGCCAGCAACGATAATGCGGAGGAAAATGGCTACACCTTC
CDR3: CASNDNAEENGYTF

size: few
D: .
J: TRBJ1-5
V: TRBV2
DNA: TGTGCCAGCGCCTGGATGGGAGGGGATCAGCCCCAGCATTTT
CDR3: CASAWMGGDQPQHF

size: .
D: TRBD1
J: TRBJ2-2
V: TRBV6-5
DNA: TGTGCCAGCAGTTTAGAACAGGGGAGCACCGGGGAGCTGTTTTTT
CDR3: CASSLEQGSTGELFF

size: few
D: TRBD2
J: TRBJ2-7
V: TRBV10-3
DNA: TGTGCCATCAGTCCGGGGGGGACCACCTACGAGCAGTACTTC
CDR3: CAISPGGTTYEQYF